This T cell receptor (beta chain) was sequenced during a study of cytomegalovirus exposure and HLA in healthy donors. Comment on this clone: The target antigen is unknown.

Per germline, CDR1 SGHTA and CDR2 FQGNSA. CDR3 length: 13 residues. V dropped 2 bases and J dropped 4 bases, with 8 bases sitting between them. 60 Vbeta and 13 Jbeta primers were used in PCR. Clones were read by immunoSEQ multiplex PCR, and TCRdb kept only the in-frame ones, dropping some. There are around 87,000 clones in the sample; 65% to 80% occur only once, and 3% lies in the top ten. General study points: Some TCR beta chains (more than 150 of them) were listed as cytomegalovirus-associated. In a later analysis, TCR beta V- and J-gene trimming was associated with a missense DCLRE1C variant. HLA alleles were associated with 16,000 or so TCR beta sequences in a later analysis at 0.05 false discovery rate. Presence/absence analyses rested on an assumption that sequencing depth was roughly uniform across donors.

The receptor was derived from a man aged 35 to 55 in good health and CMV-seronegative. Sample: PBMCs. The gene calls are TRBV7-2 and TRBJ1-1; D gene unclear. The CDR3 spells CASSLSPVTEAFF. In DNA, the CDR3 is TGTGCCAGCAGCTTAAGCCCGGTCACTGAAGCTTTCTTT.